This T cell receptor (beta chain) was observed in a study of response to subunit inactivated influenza vaccine (dated by TCRdb to the late 2010s). Some background on the complete study: Deep quantitative profiling of the T cell receptor repertoire was used in the study to follow responses to a trivalent subunit inactivated influenza vaccine.

Summary of the overall study and its limitations: It was suggested by the authors that each seasonal influenza vaccination may recruit only a limited number of new T cells.

As regards this clonotype: Its antigen specificity is not known. Per-base quality was not reported, and no clone a single base away is much larger than it.

Receptor libraries were prepared by RT-PCR. Sequenced using an Illumina HiSeq 2500. Using fastp trimming at Q25 and MiXCR clonotype assembly, TCRdb reanalyzed the public sequencing data and kept in-frame beta chains. Rows merge per CDR3 protein into single entries with the most common DNA and genes. The table for this sample lists about 540,000 distinct CDR3 sequences; approximately 22% of them were counted only once. 2.8% of the sample goes to the ten largest clones. The CDR3 sequence holds 16 residues, the cysteine and phenylalanine included. Kept here is only the CDR3 DNA, which spans 48 bases and is read in frame from base 1. Ends trimmed: V by 2 bases, J by 2 bases; bases unmatched to a gene: 6. According to the germline V gene (reference sequence), CDR1 reads LNHDA and CDR2 reads SQIVND. These data were also filed under a second study, of T cells expressing NK-cell markers. The second publication reports: TCR beta cDNA libraries were prepared using 5'RACE template switching, which introduced a universal primer site and unique molecular identifiers. In sorted CD3+CD56+NKG2C+, CD3+CD56+NKG2C- and CD3+CD56-NKG2C+ T-cell subsets from eight donors, TCR beta-chain repertoires were profiled. Seven of the eight sequenced donors were HCMV-seropositive and one was HCMV-seronegative. In several experiments an anti-gammadeltaTCR antibody was added to restrict sorting to alphabetaTCR-expressing T cells. In more than 5 donors, the dominant CD3+CD56+NKG2C+ clonotypes were found to rank among the top 10 CD8+ clonotypes and to make up roughly 1.0-7.0% of CD8+ T cells. Those dominant clonotypes were again the most abundant among CD3+CD56-NKG2C+ cells in a handful of donors, at roughly 25-65%. Whether the expanded NKG2C-expressing T cell clones were specific for HCMV antigens remained unclear. The study sequenced eight donors, all healthy volunteers chosen at random: three men and five women. HCMV-specific IgG was detected in serum with a commercial ELISA kit to determine HCMV serostatus. Peripheral blood mononuclear cells were isolated from blood by Ficoll density gradient centrifugation. Magnetic immunoseparation with Miltenyi isolation kits was used to isolate CD4+ and CD8+ T cells from PBMC. Synthesis of cDNA was primed from the TCR beta constant segment and was followed by two consecutive PCR amplification steps. The libraries were sequenced on Illumina HiSeq 2000/2500, MiSeq or NextSeq, producing 2 x 150 bp reads. Reads were demultiplexed and grouped by UMI with MIGEC, and clonotypes were assembled and quantified with MiTCR. To exclude erroneous sequences, only TCR cDNA sequences supported by at least two reads were retained. The tcR package was used for downstream repertoire analysis, and clonotypes were matched between fractions using CDR3 nucleotide sequence together with V segment. VDJmatch was used to annotate antigen specificity against VDJdb, with one amino acid substitution in CDR3 allowed.

Here the chain combines TRBV19 and TRBJ2-3; TRBD1 fits 8 bases in the junction. The sample here was CD4+ T cells sorted from PBMCs, taken about 11 days after vaccination. The clonotype comes from a man aged 50 to 59 who received an inactivated influenza vaccine. Donor details come from another sample of the same person, matched by shared clones. The DNA sequence is given as TGTGCCAGTAGTATACCTCACAGGGGGATCACAGATACGCAGTATTTT. It codes for CASSIPHRGITDTQYF.